This T cell receptor beta chain was profiled in a study of a mutant IDH1 vaccine in newly diagnosed glioma. Overall study context: Mean patient age was roughly 43 years; about 60% were male and about 40% female.

Germline CDR1 MNHEY, CDR2 SVGAGI. The CDR3 is 14 residues long. Trimming took 5 bases from V and 7 from J; bases not matched to a gene: 8. Time point described: week 35, safety follow-up. Vaccination comprised doses that each held 300 ug of mutant IDH1 20-mer peptide, plus topical imiquimod. Only in-frame clones appear in the TCRdb table, and some are missing; sequencing was by immunoSEQ multiplex PCR. The sample shows about 27,000 clones, 75% to 90% of them seen only once. This clone turned up a few times. The antigen remains unidentified. The material sequenced was PBMCs, taken from a glioma patient whose treatment included an IDH1 peptide vaccine. This TCR was recovered from a man aged 25-45 years with glioma. This sequence joins TRBV6-5 and TRBJ1-1; 9 positions match TRBD1. This chain's CDR3 is CASSDSRQGDEAFF. CDR3 DNA sequence: TGTGCCAGCAGTGATTCTAGACAGGGGGATGAAGCTTTCTTT.